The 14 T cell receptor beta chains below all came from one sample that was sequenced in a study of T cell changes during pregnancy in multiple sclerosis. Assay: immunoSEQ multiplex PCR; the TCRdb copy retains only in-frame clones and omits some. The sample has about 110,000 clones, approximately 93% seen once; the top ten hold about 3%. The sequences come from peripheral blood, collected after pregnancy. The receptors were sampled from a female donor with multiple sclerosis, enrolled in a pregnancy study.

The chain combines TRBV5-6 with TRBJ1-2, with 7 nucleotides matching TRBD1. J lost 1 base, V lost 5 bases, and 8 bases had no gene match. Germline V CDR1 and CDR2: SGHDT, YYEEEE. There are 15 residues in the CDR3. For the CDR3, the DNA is TGTGCCAGCAGTCTTGGGACAGAAGTTAACTATGGCTACACCTTC. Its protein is CASSLGTEVNYGYTF. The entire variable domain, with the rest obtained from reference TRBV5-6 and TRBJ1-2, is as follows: DAGVTQSPTHLIKTRGQQVTLRCSPKSGHDTVSWYQQALGQGPQFIFQYYEEEERQRGNFPDRFSGHQFPNYSSELNVNALLLGDSALYLCASSLGTEVNYGYTFGSGTRLTVV.

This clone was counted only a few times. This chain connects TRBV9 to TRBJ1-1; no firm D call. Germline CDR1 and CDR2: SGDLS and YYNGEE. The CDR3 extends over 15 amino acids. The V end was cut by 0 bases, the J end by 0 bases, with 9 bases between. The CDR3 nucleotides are TGTGCCAGCAGCGTAGTGGCAGGTATGAACACTGAAGCTTTCTTT. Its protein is CASSVVAGMNTEAFF.

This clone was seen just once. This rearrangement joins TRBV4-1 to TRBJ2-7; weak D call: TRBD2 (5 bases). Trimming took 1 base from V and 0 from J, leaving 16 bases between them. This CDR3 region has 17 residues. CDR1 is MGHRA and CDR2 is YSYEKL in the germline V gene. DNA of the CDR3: TGCGCCAGCAGCCAAGCCCTAACTAGTGGTCGCTCCTACGAGCAGTACTTC. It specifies CASSQALTSGRSYEQYF.

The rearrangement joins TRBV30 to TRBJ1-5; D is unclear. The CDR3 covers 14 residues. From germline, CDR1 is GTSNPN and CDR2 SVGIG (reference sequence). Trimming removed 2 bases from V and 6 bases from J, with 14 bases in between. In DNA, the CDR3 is TGTGCCTGGAGTACTGGTCAGGCGGGTCAGCCCCAGCATTTT. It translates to CAWSTGQAGQPQHF.

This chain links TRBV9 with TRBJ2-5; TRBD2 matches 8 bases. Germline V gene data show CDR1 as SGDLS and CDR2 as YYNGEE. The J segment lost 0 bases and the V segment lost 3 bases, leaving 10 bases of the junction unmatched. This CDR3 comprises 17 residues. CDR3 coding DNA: TGTGCCAGCAGCGATCCCAGCGGGGGAGCGTACCAAGAGACCCAGTACTTC. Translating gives CASSDPSGGAYQETQYF.

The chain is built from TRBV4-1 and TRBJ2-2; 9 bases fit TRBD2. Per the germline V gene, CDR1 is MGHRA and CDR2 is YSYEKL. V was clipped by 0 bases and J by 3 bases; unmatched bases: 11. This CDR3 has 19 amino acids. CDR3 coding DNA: TGCGCCAGCAGCCAAGAGGGAACAACTAGCGGGCCATACACCGGGGAGCTGTTTTTT. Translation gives CASSQEGTTSGPYTGELFF.

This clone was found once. CDR3 coding DNA: TGTGCCAGCAGCTCCCTACGGGGTACGGGTTTGGAGGAGACCCAGTACTTC. It codes for CASSSLRGTGLEETQYF. This chain uses TRBV5-8 with TRBJ2-5; weak D call: TRBD2 (5 bases). The CDR3 spans 17 residues. The V end lost 3 bases, the J end lost 5 bases, and 23 bases lay between the germline ends. CDR1 and CDR2 (germline): SGHTS, YDEGEE.

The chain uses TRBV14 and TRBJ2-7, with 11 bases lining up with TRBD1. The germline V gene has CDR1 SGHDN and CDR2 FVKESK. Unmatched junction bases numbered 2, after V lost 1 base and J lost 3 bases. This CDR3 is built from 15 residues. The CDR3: CASSQAGQGVYEQYF. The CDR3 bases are TGTGCCAGCAGCCAAGCGGGACAGGGGGTCTACGAGCAGTACTTC. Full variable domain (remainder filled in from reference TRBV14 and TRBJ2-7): EAGVTQFPSHSVIEKGQTVTLRCDPISGHDNLYWYRRVMGKEIKFLLHFVKESKQDESGMPNNRFLAERTGGTYSTLKVQPAELEDSGVYFCASSQAGQGVYEQYFGPGTRLTVT.

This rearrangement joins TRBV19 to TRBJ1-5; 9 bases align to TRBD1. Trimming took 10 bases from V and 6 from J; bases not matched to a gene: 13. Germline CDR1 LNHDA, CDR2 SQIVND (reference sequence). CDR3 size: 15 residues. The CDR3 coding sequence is TGTGCCACCGCAGCCGAGACAGGGGGGACTCAGCCCCAGCATTTT. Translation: CATAAETGGTQPQHF.

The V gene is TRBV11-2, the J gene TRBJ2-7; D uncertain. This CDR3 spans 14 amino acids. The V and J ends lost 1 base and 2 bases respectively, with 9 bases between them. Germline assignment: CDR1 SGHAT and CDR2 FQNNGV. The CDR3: CASSLVGPTYEQYF. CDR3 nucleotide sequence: TGTGCCAGCAGCTTAGTTGGGCCTACCTACGAGCAGTACTTC.

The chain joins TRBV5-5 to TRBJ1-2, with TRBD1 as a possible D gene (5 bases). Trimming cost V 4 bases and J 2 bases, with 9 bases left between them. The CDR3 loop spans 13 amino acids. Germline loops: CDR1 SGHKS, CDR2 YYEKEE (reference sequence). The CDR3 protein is CASSLSGNYGYTF. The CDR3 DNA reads TGTGCCAGCAGCCTATCAGGGAACTATGGCTACACCTTC.

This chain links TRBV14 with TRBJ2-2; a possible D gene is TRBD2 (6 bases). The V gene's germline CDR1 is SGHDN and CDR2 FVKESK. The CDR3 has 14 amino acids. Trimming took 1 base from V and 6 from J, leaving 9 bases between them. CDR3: CASSQAPGAGELFF. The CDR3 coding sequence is TGTGCCAGCAGCCAAGCCCCGGGGGCCGGGGAGCTGTTTTTT.

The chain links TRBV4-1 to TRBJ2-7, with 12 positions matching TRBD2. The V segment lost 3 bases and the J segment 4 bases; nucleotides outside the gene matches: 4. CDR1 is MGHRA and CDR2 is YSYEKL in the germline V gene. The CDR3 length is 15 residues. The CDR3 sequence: CASSHASGGAYEQYF. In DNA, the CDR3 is TGCGCCAGCAGCCACGCTAGCGGGGGGGCTTACGAGCAGTACTTC.

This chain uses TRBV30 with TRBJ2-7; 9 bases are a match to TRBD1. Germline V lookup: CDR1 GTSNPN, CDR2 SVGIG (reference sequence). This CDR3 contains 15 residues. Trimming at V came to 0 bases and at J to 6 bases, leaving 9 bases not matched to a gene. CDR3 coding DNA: TGTGCCTGGAGTGTTTCGGGACAGGGTGGTCGCGAGCAGTACTTC. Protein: CAWSVSGQGGREQYF.